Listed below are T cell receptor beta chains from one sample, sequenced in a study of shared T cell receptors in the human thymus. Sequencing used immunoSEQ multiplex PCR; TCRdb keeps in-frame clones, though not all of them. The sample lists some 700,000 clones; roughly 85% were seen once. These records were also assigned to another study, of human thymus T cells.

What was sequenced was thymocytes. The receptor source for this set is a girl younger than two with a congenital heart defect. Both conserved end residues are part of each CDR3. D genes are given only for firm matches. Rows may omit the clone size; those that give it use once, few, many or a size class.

cdr3_nt: TGTGCCAGTAGTCTACCGTGGTCAGGACAGGGCAATCAGCCCCAGCATTTT; cdr3_aa: CASSLPWSGQGNQPQHF; clone_size: .; v_call: TRBV19; j_call: TRBJ1-5; d_call: TRBD1
cdr3_nt: TGTGCCAGCAACCCCCGGGACAGGGTCGATTCACCCCTCCACTTT; cdr3_aa: CASNPRDRVDSPLHF; clone_size: .; v_call: TRBV27; j_call: TRBJ1-6; d_call: TRBD1
cdr3_nt: TGTGCCAGCAGCCTAGGACAGGGCCTGAACACTGAAGCTTTCTTT; cdr3_aa: CASSLGQGLNTEAFF; clone_size: .; v_call: TRBV5-6; j_call: TRBJ1-1; d_call: TRBD1
cdr3_nt: TGTGCCATCAGTGAGATAGGCAGGGTCTACGAGCAGTACTTC; cdr3_aa: CAISEIGRVYEQYF; clone_size: .; v_call: TRBV10-3; j_call: TRBJ2-7; d_call: .
cdr3_nt: TGTGCCAGCGCGGGGGCAAGTAGCCGCTACACCTTC; cdr3_aa: CASAGASSRYTF; clone_size: .; v_call: TRBV6-5; j_call: TRBJ1-2; d_call: .
cdr3_nt: TGTGCCAGTACAGGGGACCAGCGGGGCTACACCTTC; cdr3_aa: CASTGDQRGYTF; clone_size: .; v_call: TRBV6-1; j_call: TRBJ1-2; d_call: TRBD1
cdr3_nt: TGTGCCAGCAGCGTAGGAGGCGGGCTCCCCTACGAGCAGTACTTC; cdr3_aa: CASSVGGGLPYEQYF; clone_size: .; v_call: TRBV9; j_call: TRBJ2-7; d_call: .
cdr3_nt: TGTGCCAACAGCTTAATCAGAAATTCACCCCTCCACTTT; cdr3_aa: CANSLIRNSPLHF; clone_size: .; v_call: TRBV7-8; j_call: TRBJ1-6; d_call: .
cdr3_nt: TGTGCCAGCAGTGAATCAACCGGGACAGCCTATGGCTACACCTTC; cdr3_aa: CASSESTGTAYGYTF; clone_size: .; v_call: TRBV6-1; j_call: TRBJ1-2; d_call: TRBD1
cdr3_nt: TGTGCCAGCAGTTACTTTCCGGGGGGCCTTTTGAATGAGCAGTTCTTC; cdr3_aa: CASSYFPGGLLNEQFF; clone_size: .; v_call: TRBV6-6; j_call: TRBJ2-1; d_call: .
cdr3_nt: TGTGCCAGCAGCTTCCGGGACAGTTATGGCTACACCTTC; cdr3_aa: CASSFRDSYGYTF; clone_size: few; v_call: TRBV7-9; j_call: TRBJ1-2; d_call: TRBD1
cdr3_nt: TGTGCCAGCAGCCAACCCCAGGGTGCTAACTATGGCTACACCTTC; cdr3_aa: CASSQPQGANYGYTF; clone_size: .; v_call: TRBV6-1; j_call: TRBJ1-2; d_call: .
cdr3_nt: TGCAGCGTTGAAAGGGTTAGGGGCACTGAAGCTTTCTTT; cdr3_aa: CSVERVRGTEAFF; clone_size: .; v_call: TRBV29-1; j_call: TRBJ1-1; d_call: .
cdr3_nt: TGTGCCAGTAGAAGGGGGCGAGGCGAAAAACTGTTTTTT; cdr3_aa: CASRRGRGEKLFF; clone_size: .; v_call: TRBV19; j_call: TRBJ1-4; d_call: TRBD1
cdr3_nt: TGTGCCAGCAGCCTCGTGGCGGGGAACACCTACGAGCAGTACTTC; cdr3_aa: CASSLVAGNTYEQYF; clone_size: once; v_call: TRBV28; j_call: TRBJ2-7; d_call: .
cdr3_nt: TGCGCCAGCAGTGAAGCGGGGGCCGCTTTCTTT; cdr3_aa: CASSEAGAAFF; clone_size: .; v_call: TRBV10-2; j_call: TRBJ1-1; d_call: .
cdr3_nt: TGTGCCAGTGCGGGCTACGAGCAGTACTTC; cdr3_aa: CASAGYEQYF; clone_size: once; v_call: TRBV6-1; j_call: TRBJ2-7; d_call: .
cdr3_nt: TGTGCCAGCCCTATCCTCCCCGGGGGTGGCTACACCTTC; cdr3_aa: CASPILPGGGYTF; clone_size: .; v_call: TRBV6-6; j_call: TRBJ1-2; d_call: .
cdr3_nt: TGTGCCAGCAGTCACCGGCGGGGGAGGGGACAGAACACTGAAGCTTTCTTT; cdr3_aa: CASSHRRGRGQNTEAFF; clone_size: .; v_call: TRBV7-6; j_call: TRBJ1-1; d_call: .
cdr3_nt: TGTGCCAGCAGTCCCGTTACACAGTTCCCCAACTATGGCTACACCTTC; cdr3_aa: CASSPVTQFPNYGYTF; clone_size: few; v_call: TRBV25-1; j_call: TRBJ1-2; d_call: .
cdr3_nt: TGTGCCTGGAGTAACCCGGGGATTAGATACCTTAGAGCAGCTTTCTTT; cdr3_aa: CAWSNPGIRYLRAAFF; clone_size: .; v_call: TRBV30; j_call: TRBJ1-1; d_call: .
cdr3_nt: TGTGCCAGCTCACCGGTCCCAAAACAGGGTTCCTACAATGAGCAGTTCTTC; cdr3_aa: CASSPVPKQGSYNEQFF; clone_size: .; v_call: TRBV18; j_call: TRBJ2-1; d_call: .
cdr3_nt: TGCGCCAGCAGCCAAAGCGAGCCTGGGAGAGAGACCCAGTACTTC; cdr3_aa: CASSQSEPGRETQYF; clone_size: once; v_call: TRBV4-1; j_call: TRBJ2-5; d_call: .
cdr3_nt: TGTGCCAGCAGCCCCCCGCTAGGCTTAATACAGGGGAAGGCGAGCGAGCAGTACTTC; cdr3_aa: CASSPPLGLIQGKASEQYF; clone_size: .; v_call: TRBV7-3; j_call: TRBJ2-7; d_call: TRBD1
cdr3_nt: TGTGCCAGCAGCCAGGGACAGGGTATGATCGATGAGCAGTTCTTC; cdr3_aa: CASSQGQGMIDEQFF; clone_size: .; v_call: TRBV5-4; j_call: TRBJ2-1; d_call: TRBD1
cdr3_nt: TGTGCCAGCAGTCGACAGGTGGGCACCGGGGAGCTGTTTTTT; cdr3_aa: CASSRQVGTGELFF; clone_size: .; v_call: TRBV27; j_call: TRBJ2-2; d_call: .
cdr3_nt: TGTGCCAGCAGTTTACCCCTGGGAGGGTCGGGTGTCCACACCTTC; cdr3_aa: CASSLPLGGSGVHTF; clone_size: .; v_call: TRBV28; j_call: TRBJ1-2; d_call: .
cdr3_nt: TGTGCCAGCAGCTTAGTCTGGGAAATGGACAGGGACTACTATGGCTACACCTTC; cdr3_aa: CASSLVWEMDRDYYGYTF; clone_size: .; v_call: TRBV7-2; j_call: TRBJ1-2; d_call: TRBD1
cdr3_nt: TGTGCCAGTTCATCTCGCGGCGCGAACACCGGGGAGCTGTTTTTT; cdr3_aa: CASSSRGANTGELFF; clone_size: .; v_call: TRBV28; j_call: TRBJ2-2; d_call: .
cdr3_nt: TGTGCCAGCAGCCAAGATCCGGCAGGGGGATACAATGAGCAGTTCTTC; cdr3_aa: CASSQDPAGGYNEQFF; clone_size: .; v_call: TRBV4-2; j_call: TRBJ2-1; d_call: TRBD1
cdr3_nt: TGTGCCAGCAGTGTAACAGGGGAAGGGGGCAATCAGCCCCAGCATTTT; cdr3_aa: CASSVTGEGGNQPQHF; clone_size: .; v_call: TRBV28; j_call: TRBJ1-5; d_call: TRBD1
cdr3_nt: TGTGCCAGCATCGGGACAGGGGCGGACAATGAGCAGTTCTTC; cdr3_aa: CASIGTGADNEQFF; clone_size: .; v_call: TRBV5-6; j_call: TRBJ2-1; d_call: TRBD1
cdr3_nt: TGTGCCAGCAGCGTACTAGCGGGACAAGAGACCCAGTACTTC; cdr3_aa: CASSVLAGQETQYF; clone_size: .; v_call: TRBV9; j_call: TRBJ2-5; d_call: TRBD2
cdr3_nt: TGTGCCAGCCTCCCGGGACACCGGAACACCGGGGAGCTGTTTTTT; cdr3_aa: CASLPGHRNTGELFF; clone_size: few; v_call: TRBV28; j_call: TRBJ2-2; d_call: .
cdr3_nt: TGCGCCAGCAGCTTTTTCCAGGATACCTACGGGCAGTACTTC; cdr3_aa: CASSFFQDTYGQYF; clone_size: .; v_call: TRBV5-1; j_call: TRBJ2-7; d_call: .
cdr3_nt: TGTGCCAGCAGCCTACCGGACAGGGGAGATGGCTACACCTTC; cdr3_aa: CASSLPDRGDGYTF; clone_size: .; v_call: TRBV11-2; j_call: TRBJ1-2; d_call: TRBD1
cdr3_nt: TGTGCCAGCAGCTCTGGGCAGGACAGTTTCTATGGCTACACCTTC; cdr3_aa: CASSSGQDSFYGYTF; clone_size: .; v_call: TRBV5-4; j_call: TRBJ1-2; d_call: .
cdr3_nt: TGTGCCAGCAGCTTGAGTGGCGGATCTGGAAACACCATATATTTT; cdr3_aa: CASSLSGGSGNTIYF; clone_size: .; v_call: TRBV5-6; j_call: TRBJ1-3; d_call: .
cdr3_nt: TGTGCCAGCAGTATACCCACCGGGACTAGCGGGGCTGATGAGCAGTTCTTC; cdr3_aa: CASSIPTGTSGADEQFF; clone_size: .; v_call: TRBV7-2; j_call: TRBJ2-1; d_call: TRBD2
cdr3_nt: TGTGCCTGGAAGGTGTGGGGGCCGCAGGCTGAAGCTTTCTTT; cdr3_aa: CAWKVWGPQAEAFF; clone_size: .; v_call: TRBV30; j_call: TRBJ1-1; d_call: .
cdr3_nt: TGTGCCACCGGGCAGTCTGGCTATGGCTACACCTTC; cdr3_aa: CATGQSGYGYTF; clone_size: .; v_call: TRBV15; j_call: TRBJ1-2; d_call: .
cdr3_nt: TGTGCCAGCAGTGGTAAGGGGGTCGGTTGCACTGAAGCTTTCTTT; cdr3_aa: CASSGKGVGCTEAFF; clone_size: once; v_call: TRBV6-1; j_call: TRBJ1-1; d_call: .
cdr3_nt: TGTGCCATCAGGGAGACCAGGGTCAACGAGCAGTACTTC; cdr3_aa: CAIRETRVNEQYF; clone_size: .; v_call: TRBV10-3; j_call: TRBJ2-7; d_call: .
cdr3_nt: TGTGCCAGCAGCTTGCCGGACTTACCAGGGGGCGCGAGGGCTTTCTTT; cdr3_aa: CASSLPDLPGGARAFF; clone_size: .; v_call: TRBV5-5; j_call: TRBJ1-1; d_call: TRBD1
cdr3_nt: TGTGCCAGCGGTCTTAGGGGGGGGCTCCAAGAGACCCAGTACTTC; cdr3_aa: CASGLRGGLQETQYF; clone_size: .; v_call: TRBV5-4; j_call: TRBJ2-5; d_call: .